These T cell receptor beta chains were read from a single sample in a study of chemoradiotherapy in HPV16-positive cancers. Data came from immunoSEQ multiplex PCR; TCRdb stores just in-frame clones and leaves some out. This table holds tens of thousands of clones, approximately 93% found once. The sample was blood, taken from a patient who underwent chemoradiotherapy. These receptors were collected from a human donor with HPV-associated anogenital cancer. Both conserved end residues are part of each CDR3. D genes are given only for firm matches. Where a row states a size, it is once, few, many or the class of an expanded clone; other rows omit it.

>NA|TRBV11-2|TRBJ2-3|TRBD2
CASSLGLAGVKGGDTQYF
TGTGCCAGCAGCTTAGGGCTAGCGGGAGTCAAAGGGGGAGATACGCAGTATTTT
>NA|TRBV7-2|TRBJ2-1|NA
CASSPTAESSYNEQFF
TGTGCCAGCAGCCCGACAGCGGAAAGCTCCTACAATGAGCAGTTCTTC
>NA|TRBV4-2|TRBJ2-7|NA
CASSQELHLYEQYF
TGTGCCAGCAGCCAAGAGCTCCACCTCTACGAGCAGTACTTC
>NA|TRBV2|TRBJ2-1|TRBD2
CASSGTGGLAGAYNEQFF
TGTGCCAGCAGTGGGACAGGGGGACTAGCGGGAGCCTACAATGAGCAGTTCTTC
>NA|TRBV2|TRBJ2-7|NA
CASSEAGTGFYEQYF
TGTGCCAGCAGTGAAGCCGGGACGGGGTTTTACGAGCAGTACTTC
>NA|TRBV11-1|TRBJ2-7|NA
CASSLPRGMSSYEQYF
TGTGCCAGCAGCTTACCCCGTGGGATGAGCTCCTACGAGCAGTACTTC
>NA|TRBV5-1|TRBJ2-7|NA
CASSLERSGPSEQYF
TGCGCCAGCAGCTTGGAACGGAGTGGTCCGAGCGAGCAGTACTTC
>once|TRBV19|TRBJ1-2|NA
CASHYEDGYTF
TGTGCCAGTCATTATGAGGATGGCTACACCTTC
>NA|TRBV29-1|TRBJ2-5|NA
CSVQPREETQYF
TGCAGCGTTCAGCCGAGGGAAGAGACCCAGTACTTC
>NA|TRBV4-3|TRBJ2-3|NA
CASSQDLSGPRGPDTQYF
TGCGCCAGCAGCCAAGATCTCAGCGGCCCCCGGGGACCAGATACGCAGTATTTT
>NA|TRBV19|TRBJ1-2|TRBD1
CASSMTSGQGAGYGYTF
TGTGCCAGTAGTATGACTTCGGGACAGGGGGCAGGCTATGGCTACACCTTC
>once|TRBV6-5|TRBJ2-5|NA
CASSSDRETQYF
TGTGCCAGCAGTTCGGACCGCGAGACCCAGTACTTC
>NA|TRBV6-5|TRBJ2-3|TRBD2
CASRTGTTSTDTQYF
TGTGCCAGCAGGACCGGGACTACGAGCACAGATACGCAGTATTTT
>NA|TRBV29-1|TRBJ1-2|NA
CSVEDQLGRTYNYGYTF
TGCAGCGTTGAAGATCAGTTGGGACGGACTTATAACTATGGCTACACCTTC
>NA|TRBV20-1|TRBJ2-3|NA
CSAGGGGTQYF
TGCAGTGCCGGGGGAGGCGGTACGCAGTATTTT
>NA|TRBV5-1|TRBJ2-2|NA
CASSLRPTNTGELFF
TGCGCCAGCAGCTTGAGACCTACGAACACCGGGGAGCTGTTTTTT
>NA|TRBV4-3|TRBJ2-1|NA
CASSLDRLQEQFF
TGCGCCAGCAGCCTCGACAGGCTACAGGAGCAGTTCTTC
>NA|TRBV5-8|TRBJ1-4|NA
CASSPGQSTNEKLFF
TGTGCCAGCAGCCCCGGACAGTCAACTAATGAAAAACTGTTTTTT